The sample holds many counts of the clone carrying this T cell receptor (beta chain). Germline CDR1 KGHDR, CDR2 SFDVKD. The V and J ends lost 2 bases and 3 bases respectively, with 4 bases between them. The CDR3 spans 12 residues. This sample was included in a study of immune heterogeneity within non-small cell lung tumors. Template was bulk tumor genomic DNA, about 620 ng per sample. From each primary tumor, several far-apart biopsies were obtained during surgery. The study enrolled patients with untreated, newly diagnosed non-small cell lung cancer who underwent curative surgery. Multiplex PCR with 32 V and 13 J primers amplified TCR beta CDR3. TCRdb independently ran MiXCR on the multiplex PCR reads; one entry per CDR3 protein. This table has some 10,000 distinct CDR3 sequences, 25% to 35% appearing once.

This receptor was identified in a woman aged 60-70 years with non-small cell lung cancer. The chain links TRBV24-1 to TRBJ2-7; D not resolved. The specimen was lung tumor tissue. CDR3 amino acids: CATSDSSYEQYF. The CDR3 DNA sequence: TGTGCCACCAGTGATTCGAGCTACGAGCAGTACTTC.